The clone carrying this T cell receptor beta chain is a singleton in its sample. Sequencing used immunoSEQ multiplex PCR; TCRdb keeps in-frame clones, though not all of them. In the table there are 25,000 to 30,000 clones, roughly 90% of which are singletons. This specimen belongs to a study of PD-1 blockade in classical Hodgkin lymphoma. Between the trimmed V and J ends, which lost 0 bases and 8 bases, there was a span of 11 bases. The CDR3 is made up of 15 amino acids. From germline, CDR1 is MNHEY and CDR2 SVGAGI. The time point denotes: newly diagnosed, previously untreated cHL patient sample. From thawed PBMCs, CD4+ T cells were purified using magnetic negative selection. The authors compared against newly diagnosed, untreated classical Hodgkin lymphoma PBMCs.

The chain carries TRBV6-5 and TRBJ1-6, with D possibly TRBD1 on 5 matching bases. The specimen sequenced was CD4+ T cells from blood. The sequence was obtained from a human donor with classical Hodgkin lymphoma. CDR3 bases: TGTGCCAGCAGTTACTCGGCAGGGAAGCATTCACCCCTCCACTTT. This encodes CASSYSAGKHSPLHF.